The rows below give T cell receptor beta chains drawn from one sample of a study of blood T cell repertoires in COVID-19. TCRdb keeps only in-frame clones here, not all; method: immunoSEQ multiplex PCR. The sample yields approximately 260,000 clones, 82% seen once. Sequencing was performed on peripheral blood. The receptors here all came from a woman older than 75 with active or convalescent COVID-19. Each CDR3 is given with its conserved first and last residue. The order of the fields is V gene, clone size, J gene, D gene, CDR3 protein, CDR3 DNA. D genes are given only for firm matches. Some rows have no size entry. The others give once, few or many, or a class for an expanded clone.

TRBV5-1	once	TRBJ2-5	NA	CASSVGVTGRETQYF	TGCGCCAGCAGCGTAGGGGTAACGGGTCGTGAGACCCAGTACTTC
TRBV3-1/TRBV3-2	NA	TRBJ2-5	NA	CASSQAATTGFKTQYF	TGTGCCAGCAGCCAAGCGGCTACCACAGGGTTTAAGACCCAGTACTTC
TRBV24-1	few	TRBJ2-1	TRBD2	CATSESGRSNEQFF	TGTGCCACCAGTGAGAGCGGGAGATCAAATGAGCAGTTCTTC
TRBV19	NA	TRBJ1-2	TRBD1	CASSILWTGKGNYGYTF	TGTGCCAGTAGTATCTTATGGACAGGGAAGGGGAACTATGGCTACACCTTC
TRBV4-1	NA	TRBJ2-3	TRBD2	CASSQGLAESTDTQYF	TGCGCCAGCAGCCAGGGACTAGCGGAGAGCACAGATACGCAGTATTTT
TRBV5-5	NA	TRBJ2-1	TRBD2	CASSLVSGSYNEQFF	TGTGCCAGCAGCTTGGTTAGCGGGAGCTACAATGAGCAGTTCTTC
TRBV27	NA	TRBJ2-3	TRBD2	CASSSGRDSGRTDTQYF	TGTGCCAGCAGTTCCGGACGCGATAGCGGGAGGACAGATACGCAGTATTTT
TRBV18	few	TRBJ2-5	NA	CASSPQRTDQETQYF	TGTGCCAGCTCACCGCAGCGGACCGACCAAGAGACCCAGTACTTC
TRBV19	NA	TRBJ1-5	TRBD1	CASSAGQGNQPQHF	TGTGCCAGTAGTGCCGGACAGGGCAATCAGCCCCAGCATTTT
TRBV19	NA	TRBJ1-3	NA	CASRGSGNTIYF	TGTGCCAGTCGGGGGTCCGGAAACACCATATATTTT
TRBV7-7	NA	TRBJ1-1	NA	CVLWRKDTEAFF	TGTGTACTCTGGAGAAAGGACACTGAAGCTTTCTTT
TRBV7-9	NA	TRBJ2-7	TRBD2	CASSRPSGSSYEQYF	TGTGCCAGCAGCCGCCCCAGCGGGAGCTCCTACGAGCAGTACTTC
TRBV5-4	NA	TRBJ1-2	NA	CASSGIQHFYGYTF	TGTGCCAGCAGCGGCATACAGCACTTCTATGGCTACACCTTC
TRBV13	NA	TRBJ2-3	TRBD2	CASSLTSGSSTDTQYF	TGTGCCAGCAGCTTGACTAGCGGGAGTAGTACAGATACGCAGTATTTT
TRBV3-1/TRBV3-2	NA	TRBJ1-4	NA	CASSQVSGLVEKLFF	TGTGCCAGCAGCCAAGTTTCGGGGTTGGTCGAAAAACTGTTTTTT
TRBV28	NA	TRBJ2-5	TRBD1	CASSNLGTGSETQYF	TGTGCCAGCAGTAACCTCGGGACAGGGAGTGAGACCCAGTACTTC